Shown below are 15 T cell receptor beta chains from a single sample sequenced in a study of blood T cell repertoires in COVID-19. TCRdb's table, derived via immunoSEQ multiplex PCR, lists solely in-frame clones and lacks some. The sample yields roughly 110,000 clones, over 55% seen once. Sequences were obtained from peripheral blood. The receptors come from a human donor with acute or convalescent COVID-19. The donor label of this sample is uncertain.

The gene calls are TRBV4-1 and TRBJ2-2, with TRBD1 identical over 8 bases. The CDR3 is 17 amino acids. V lost 2 bases to trimming and J lost 3 bases; unmatched junction nucleotides: 8. Germline V gene sequence: CDR1 MGHRA, CDR2 YSYEKL. The CDR3 reads CASSQPQGEIDTGELFF. CDR3 DNA sequence: TGCGCCAGCAGCCAACCACAGGGGGAGATAGACACCGGGGAGCTGTTTTTT.

The rearrangement joins TRBV27 to TRBJ1-6; TRBD1 matches 8 bases. The CDR3 covers 14 residues. V lost 7 bases to trimming and J lost 7 bases; unmatched junction nucleotides: 6. CDR1 and CDR2 from the germline V gene are MNHEY and SMNVEV (reference sequence). DNA for the CDR3: TGTGCCAGCAACTCACAGGGGGGGAATTCACCCCTCCACTTT. It is translated as CASNSQGGNSPLHF.

The chain joins TRBV11-2 to TRBJ2-1; possible D gene TRBD2, 5 bases. Trimming took off 0 bases at V and 8 bases at J, with 8 bases between the two ends. The CDR3 extends over 13 amino acids. Germline V gene sequence: CDR1 SGHAT, CDR2 FQNNGV. The DNA of the CDR3 is TGTGCCAGCAGCTTAGAACTAGACTATGAGCAGTTCTTC. Residues: CASSLELDYEQFF.

The chain joins TRBV3-1 (or the pseudogene TRBV3-2) to TRBJ1-5; no reliable D call. V lost 1 base, J lost 4 bases, and 11 bases lay in between. Germline lookup yields CDR1 LGHDT and CDR2 YNNKEL (reference sequence). The CDR3 is 15 amino acids. CDR3: CASSQGIQINQPQHF. Written as DNA, the CDR3 is TGTGCCAGCAGCCAAGGAATACAGATAAATCAGCCCCAGCATTTT.

The rearrangement links TRBV2 to TRBJ1-6, with D possibly being TRBD1 (5 bases). The V end lost 1 base, the J end lost 5 bases, and 15 bases lay between the germline ends. CDR1 is SNHLY, CDR2 FYNNEI, per germline. The CDR3 is made up of 17 amino acids. Here the CDR3 reads CASSEGTPGINNSPLHF. In DNA, the CDR3 is TGTGCCAGCAGTGAAGGAACCCCAGGGATCAATAATTCACCCCTCCACTTT.

This sequence joins TRBV6-4 and TRBJ1-2, with D maybe TRBD1 (5 bases). V lost 6 bases, J lost 7 bases, and 12 bases lay in between. The V gene's germline CDR1 is MRHNA and CDR2 SNTAGT. CDR3 length: 12 amino acids. DNA for the CDR3: TGTGCCAGCAGCGCTGGACAAGCTGGCTACACCTTC. It codes for CASSAGQAGYTF.

The gene calls are TRBV7-2 and TRBJ2-7; D possibly corresponds to TRBD2 (6 bases). This CDR3 spans 15 amino acids. Germline V gene lookup returns CDR1 SGHTA and CDR2 FQGNSA. V dropped 2 bases and J dropped 0 bases, with 11 bases sitting between them. The CDR3 DNA is TGTGCCAGCAGCTTAAGCGGGCGGGGCTCCTACGAGCAGTACGTC. It encodes CASSLSGRGSYEQYV.

Only a few counts were recorded for this clone. The chain couples TRBV12-3 or TRBV12-4 to TRBJ1-1, with D maybe TRBD1 (6 bases). This CDR3 is 13 amino acids long. The V gene lost 6 bases and the J gene lost 3 bases, with 11 bases spanning the gap. The CDR3 region has the DNA TGTGCCAGCAGGAGGGACACCTACACTGAAGCTTTCTTT. This gives the protein CASRRDTYTEAFF.

This clone appeared a few times. This sequence joins TRBV7-9 and TRBJ2-1; D may be TRBD1 (6 bases). V lost 3 bases, J lost 4 bases, and 10 bases lay in between. The CDR3 runs 14 residues. CDR1 SEHNR and CDR2 FQNEAQ come from the germline V gene (reference sequence). The CDR3 spells CASSLVTGYNEQFF. In DNA form, the CDR3 reads TGTGCCAGCAGCTTGGTTACAGGGTACAATGAGCAGTTCTTC.

The V call is TRBV30, the J call TRBJ1-5; D call uncertain. The CDR3 is 13 residues long. The germline gives CDR1 GTSNPN, CDR2 SVGIG (reference sequence). Trimming pared 0 bases from V and 11 bases from J, leaving 14 bases between. CDR3 amino acids: CAWSVGRQSSQHF. As DNA, the CDR3 is TGTGCCTGGAGTGTGGGCAGACAATCGTCCCAGCATTTT.

The V and J genes are TRBV5-4 and TRBJ1-6; D gene ambiguous. V was trimmed by 4 bases and J by 0 bases, leaving 11 bases between them. Per the germline V gene, CDR1 is SGHNT and CDR2 is YYREEE (reference sequence). The CDR3 length is 16 residues. The DNA for the CDR3 is TGTGCCAGCAGCCACAACAAAGACTCCTATAATTCACCCCTCCACTTT. Amino acid sequence: CASSHNKDSYNSPLHF.

This chain links TRBV6-5 with TRBJ1-5, with 7 nucleotides matching TRBD1. CDR1 is MNHEY, CDR2 SVGAGI, per germline. This CDR3 comprises 16 residues. V was clipped by 2 bases and J by 6 bases; unmatched bases: 10. CDR3 sequence reads: CASSYMTGRQGQPQHF. The DNA for the CDR3 is TGTGCCAGCAGTTACATGACAGGGCGTCAGGGTCAGCCCCAGCATTTT.

The genes are TRBV18 and TRBJ1-5, with TRBD1 matching 7 bases. V lost 5 bases to trimming and J lost 7 bases; unmatched junction nucleotides: 5. The CDR3 length is 13 residues. CDR1 and CDR2 from the germline V gene are KGHSH and LQKENI. The CDR3: CASSTGEGQPQHF. In DNA form, the CDR3 reads TGTGCCAGCTCAACAGGGGAAGGACAGCCCCAGCATTTT.

This chain uses TRBV21-1 with TRBJ1-5. TRBV21-1 is listed as a pseudogene. This CDR3 contains 18 residues. The CDR3, as DNA: TGTGCCAGCACCCCCCCCCGGAGGGAGGGTATAAGCAATCAGCCCCAGCATTTT. This codes for CASTPPRREGISNQPQHF.

V is TRBV4-1 and J is TRBJ2-2, with D possibly TRBD2 on 6 matching bases. V lost 1 base to trimming and J lost 4 bases, with 10 bases between them. The CDR3 sequence is 15 residues long. Per the germline V gene, CDR1 is MGHRA and CDR2 is YSYEKL. CDR3 DNA sequence: TGCGCCAGCAGCCAAGTCCCCGGGGGCACCGGGGAGCTGTTTTTT. This codes for CASSQVPGGTGELFF.